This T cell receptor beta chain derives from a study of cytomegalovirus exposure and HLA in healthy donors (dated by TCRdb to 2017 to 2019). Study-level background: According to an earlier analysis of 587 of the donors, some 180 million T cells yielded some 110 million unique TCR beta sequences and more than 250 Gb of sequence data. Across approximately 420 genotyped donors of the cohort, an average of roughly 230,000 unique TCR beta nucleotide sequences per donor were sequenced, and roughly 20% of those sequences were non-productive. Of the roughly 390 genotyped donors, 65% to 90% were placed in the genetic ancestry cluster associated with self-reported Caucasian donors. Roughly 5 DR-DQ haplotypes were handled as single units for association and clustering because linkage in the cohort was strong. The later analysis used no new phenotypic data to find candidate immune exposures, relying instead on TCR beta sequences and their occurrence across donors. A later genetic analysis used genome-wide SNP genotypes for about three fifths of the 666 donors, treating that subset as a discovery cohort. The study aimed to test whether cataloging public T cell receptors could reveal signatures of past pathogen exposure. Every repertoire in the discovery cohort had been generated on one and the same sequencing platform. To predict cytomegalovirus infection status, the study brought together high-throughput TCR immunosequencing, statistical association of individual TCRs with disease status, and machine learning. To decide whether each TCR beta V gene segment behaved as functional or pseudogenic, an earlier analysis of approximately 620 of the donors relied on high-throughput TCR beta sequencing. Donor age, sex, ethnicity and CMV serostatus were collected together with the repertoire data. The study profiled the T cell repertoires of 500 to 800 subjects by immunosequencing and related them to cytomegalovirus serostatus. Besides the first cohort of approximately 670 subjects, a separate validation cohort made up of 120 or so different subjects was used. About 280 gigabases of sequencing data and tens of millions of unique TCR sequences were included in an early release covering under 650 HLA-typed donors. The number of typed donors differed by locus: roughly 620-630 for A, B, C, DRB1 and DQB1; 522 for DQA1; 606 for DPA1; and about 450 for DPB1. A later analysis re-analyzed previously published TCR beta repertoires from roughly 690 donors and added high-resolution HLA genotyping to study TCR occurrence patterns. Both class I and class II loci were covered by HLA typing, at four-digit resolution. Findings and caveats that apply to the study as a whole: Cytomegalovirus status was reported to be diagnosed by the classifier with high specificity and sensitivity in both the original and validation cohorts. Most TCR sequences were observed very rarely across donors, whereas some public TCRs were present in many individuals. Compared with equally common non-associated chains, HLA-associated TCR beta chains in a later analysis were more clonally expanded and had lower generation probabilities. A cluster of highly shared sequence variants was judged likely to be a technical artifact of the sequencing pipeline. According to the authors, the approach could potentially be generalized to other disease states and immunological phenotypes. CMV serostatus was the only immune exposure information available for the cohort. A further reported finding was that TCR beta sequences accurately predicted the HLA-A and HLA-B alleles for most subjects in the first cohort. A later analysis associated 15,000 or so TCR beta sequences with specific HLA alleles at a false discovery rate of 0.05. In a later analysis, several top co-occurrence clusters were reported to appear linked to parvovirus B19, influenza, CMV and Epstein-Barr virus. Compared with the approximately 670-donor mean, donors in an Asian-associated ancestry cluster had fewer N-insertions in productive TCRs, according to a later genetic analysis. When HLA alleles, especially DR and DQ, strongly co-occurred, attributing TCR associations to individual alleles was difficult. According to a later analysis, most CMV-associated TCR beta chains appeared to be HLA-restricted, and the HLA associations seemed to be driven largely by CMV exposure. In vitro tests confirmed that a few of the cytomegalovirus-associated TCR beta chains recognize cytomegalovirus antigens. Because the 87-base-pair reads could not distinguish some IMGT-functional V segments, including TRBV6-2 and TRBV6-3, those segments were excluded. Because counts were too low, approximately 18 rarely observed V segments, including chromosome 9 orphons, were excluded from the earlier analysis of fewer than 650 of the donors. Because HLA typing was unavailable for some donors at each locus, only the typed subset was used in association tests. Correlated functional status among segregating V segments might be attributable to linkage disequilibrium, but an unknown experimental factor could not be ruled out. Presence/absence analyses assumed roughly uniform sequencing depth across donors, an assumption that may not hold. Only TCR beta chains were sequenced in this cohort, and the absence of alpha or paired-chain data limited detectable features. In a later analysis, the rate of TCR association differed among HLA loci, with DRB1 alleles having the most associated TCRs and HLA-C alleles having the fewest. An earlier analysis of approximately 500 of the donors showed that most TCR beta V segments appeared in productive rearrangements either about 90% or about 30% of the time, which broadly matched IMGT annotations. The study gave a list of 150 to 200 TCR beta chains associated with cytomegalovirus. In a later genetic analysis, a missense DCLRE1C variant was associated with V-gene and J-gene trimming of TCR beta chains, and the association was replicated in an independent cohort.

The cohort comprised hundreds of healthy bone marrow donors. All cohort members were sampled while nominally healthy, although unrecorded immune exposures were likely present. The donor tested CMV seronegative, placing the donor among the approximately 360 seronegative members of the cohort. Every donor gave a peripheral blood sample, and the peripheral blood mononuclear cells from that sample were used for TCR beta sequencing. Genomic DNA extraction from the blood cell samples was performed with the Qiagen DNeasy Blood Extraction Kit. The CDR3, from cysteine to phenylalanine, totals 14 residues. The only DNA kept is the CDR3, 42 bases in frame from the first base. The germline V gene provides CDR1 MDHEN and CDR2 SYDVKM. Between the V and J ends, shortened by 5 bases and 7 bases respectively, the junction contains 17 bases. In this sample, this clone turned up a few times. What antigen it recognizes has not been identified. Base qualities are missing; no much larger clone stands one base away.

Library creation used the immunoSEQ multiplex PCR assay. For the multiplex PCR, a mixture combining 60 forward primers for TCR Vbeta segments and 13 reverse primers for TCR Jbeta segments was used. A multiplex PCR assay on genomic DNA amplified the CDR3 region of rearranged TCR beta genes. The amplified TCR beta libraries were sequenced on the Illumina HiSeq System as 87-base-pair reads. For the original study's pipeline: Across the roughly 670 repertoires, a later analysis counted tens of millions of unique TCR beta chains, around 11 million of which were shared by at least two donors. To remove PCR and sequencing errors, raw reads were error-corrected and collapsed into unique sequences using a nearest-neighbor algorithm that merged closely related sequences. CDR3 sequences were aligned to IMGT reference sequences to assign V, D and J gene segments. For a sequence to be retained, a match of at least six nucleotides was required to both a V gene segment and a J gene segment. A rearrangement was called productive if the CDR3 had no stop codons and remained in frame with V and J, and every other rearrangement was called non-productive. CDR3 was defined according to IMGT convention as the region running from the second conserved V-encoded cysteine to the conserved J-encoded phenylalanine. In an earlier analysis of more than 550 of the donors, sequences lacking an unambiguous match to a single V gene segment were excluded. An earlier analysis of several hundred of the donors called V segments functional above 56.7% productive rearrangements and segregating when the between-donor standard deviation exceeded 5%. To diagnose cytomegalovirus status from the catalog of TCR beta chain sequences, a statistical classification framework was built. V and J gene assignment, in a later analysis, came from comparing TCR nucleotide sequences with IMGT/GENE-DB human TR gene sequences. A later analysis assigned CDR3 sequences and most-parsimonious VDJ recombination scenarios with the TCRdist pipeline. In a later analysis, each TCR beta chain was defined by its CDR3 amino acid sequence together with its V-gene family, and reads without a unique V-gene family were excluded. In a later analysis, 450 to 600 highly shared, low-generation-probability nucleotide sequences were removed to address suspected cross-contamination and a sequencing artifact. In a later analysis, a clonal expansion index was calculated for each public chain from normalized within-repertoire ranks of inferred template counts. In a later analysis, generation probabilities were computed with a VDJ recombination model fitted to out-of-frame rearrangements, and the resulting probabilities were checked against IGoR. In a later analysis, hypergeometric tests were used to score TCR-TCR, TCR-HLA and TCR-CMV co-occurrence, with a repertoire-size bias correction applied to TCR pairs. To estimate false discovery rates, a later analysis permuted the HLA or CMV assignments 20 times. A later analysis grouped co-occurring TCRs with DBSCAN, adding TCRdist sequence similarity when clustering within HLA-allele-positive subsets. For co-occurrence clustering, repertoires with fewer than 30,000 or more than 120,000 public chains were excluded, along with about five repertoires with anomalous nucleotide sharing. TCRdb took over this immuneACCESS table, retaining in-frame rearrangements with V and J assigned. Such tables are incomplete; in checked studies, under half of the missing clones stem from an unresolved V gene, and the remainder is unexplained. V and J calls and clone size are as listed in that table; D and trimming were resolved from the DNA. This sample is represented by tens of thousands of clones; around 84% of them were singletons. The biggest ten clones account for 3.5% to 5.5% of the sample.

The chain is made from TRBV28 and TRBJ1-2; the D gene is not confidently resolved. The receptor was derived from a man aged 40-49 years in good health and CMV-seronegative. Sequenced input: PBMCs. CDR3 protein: CASSQTLDKSGYTF. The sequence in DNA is TGTGCCAGCAGTCAAACCCTAGATAAGAGTGGCTACACCTTC.